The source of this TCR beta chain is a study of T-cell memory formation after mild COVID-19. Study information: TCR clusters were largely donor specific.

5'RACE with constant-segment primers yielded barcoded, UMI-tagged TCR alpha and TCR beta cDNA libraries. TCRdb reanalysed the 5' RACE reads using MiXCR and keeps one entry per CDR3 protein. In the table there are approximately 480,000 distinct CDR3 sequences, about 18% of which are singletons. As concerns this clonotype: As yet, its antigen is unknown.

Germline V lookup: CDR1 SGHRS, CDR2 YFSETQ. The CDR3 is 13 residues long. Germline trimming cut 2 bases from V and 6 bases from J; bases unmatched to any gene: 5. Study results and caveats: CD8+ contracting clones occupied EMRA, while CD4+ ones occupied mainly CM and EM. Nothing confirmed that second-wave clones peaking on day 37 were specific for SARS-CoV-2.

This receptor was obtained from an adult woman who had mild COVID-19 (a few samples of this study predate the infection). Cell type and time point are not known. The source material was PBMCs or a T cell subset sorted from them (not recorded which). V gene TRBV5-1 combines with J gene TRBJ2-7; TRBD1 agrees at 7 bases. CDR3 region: CASSLGQVAEQYF. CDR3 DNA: TGCGCCAGCAGCTTAGGACAGGTCGCCGAGCAGTACTTC.